This TCR beta chain originates from a study of cytomegalovirus exposure and HLA in healthy donors. V shed 1 base, J shed 4 bases, and the junction held 6 bases outside the gene matches. CDR3 size: 16 residues. Germline lookup yields CDR1 MGHDK and CDR2 SYGVNS. Primers for the PCR totalled 60 Vbeta and 13 Jbeta. Method: immunoSEQ multiplex PCR; TCRdb's copy keeps in-frame clones and lacks some. The sample lists roughly 120,000 clones, over 75% seen once, with 1.5% in the top ten. This receptor was identified in a woman between 18 and 30 years old in good health and CMV-seronegative. Sequenced: PBMCs. This chain uses TRBV25-1 with TRBJ1-2; 10 positions agree with TRBD1. CDR3 region: CASSESTTGGVYGYTF. As DNA, the CDR3 is TGTGCCAGCAGTGAATCAACGACAGGGGGCGTCTATGGCTACACCTTC.